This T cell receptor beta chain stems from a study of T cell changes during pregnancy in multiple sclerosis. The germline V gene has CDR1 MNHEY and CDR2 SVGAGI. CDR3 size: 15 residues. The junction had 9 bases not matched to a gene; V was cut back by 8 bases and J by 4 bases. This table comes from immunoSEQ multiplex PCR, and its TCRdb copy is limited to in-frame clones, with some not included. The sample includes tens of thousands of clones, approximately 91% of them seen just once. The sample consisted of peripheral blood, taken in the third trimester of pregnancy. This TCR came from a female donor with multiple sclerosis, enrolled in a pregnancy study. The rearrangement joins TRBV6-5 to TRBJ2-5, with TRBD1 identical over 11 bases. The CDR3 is CASGPRTGGRETQYF. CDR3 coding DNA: TGTGCCAGCGGACCGCGGACAGGGGGCAGAGAGACCCAGTACTTC.